This T cell receptor beta chain was recovered during a study of CD8 T cells in Susac syndrome. TCR beta from blood CD8+ and CD4+ T cells was sequenced. Isolation of CD8+ and CD4+ T cells was performed negatively, whereas enrichment of TEMRA cells was done by FACS. Notes on this clonotype: No antigen is known for it.

General study results and limits: In total CD8+ repertoires, around 17 Susac-specific public clones were detected, and CD8+ TEMRA repertoires contained roughly five.

Random hexamers served to reverse transcribe roughly 0.5 to 1 ug RNA. TCRdb used MiXCR to reprocess the immunoSEQ multiplex PCR reads, holding one entry per CDR3 protein. The sample consists of roughly 76,000 distinct CDR3 sequences, about 93% of them appearing once. The sample taken for sequencing was CD8+ T cells from PBMCs. The clonotype comes from a human donor with Susac syndrome.

The CDR3 loop reads CASSPRDRGSYNEQFF. The CDR3 DNA is TGTGCCAGCTCACCAAGGGACAGGGGTTCCTACAATGAGCAGTTCTTC. The V gene is TRBV18, the J gene TRBJ2-1; 10 positions agree with TRBD1. Losses at the gene ends were 2 bases for V and 1 base for J; bases not matched to a gene: 2. The germline CDR1 and CDR2 sequences are KGHSH and LQKENI. This CDR3 has 16 amino acids.